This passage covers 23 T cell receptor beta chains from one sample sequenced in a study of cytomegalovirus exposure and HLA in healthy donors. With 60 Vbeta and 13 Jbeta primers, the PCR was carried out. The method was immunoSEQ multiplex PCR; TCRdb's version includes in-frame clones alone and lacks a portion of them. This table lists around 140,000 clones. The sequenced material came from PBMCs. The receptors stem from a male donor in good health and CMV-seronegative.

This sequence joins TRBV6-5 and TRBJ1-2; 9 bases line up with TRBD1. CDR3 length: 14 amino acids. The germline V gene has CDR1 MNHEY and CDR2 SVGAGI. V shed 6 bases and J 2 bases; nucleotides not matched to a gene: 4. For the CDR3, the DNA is TGTGCCAGCAGATCGACAGGGGGGAACTATGGCTACACCTTC. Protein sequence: CASRSTGGNYGYTF.

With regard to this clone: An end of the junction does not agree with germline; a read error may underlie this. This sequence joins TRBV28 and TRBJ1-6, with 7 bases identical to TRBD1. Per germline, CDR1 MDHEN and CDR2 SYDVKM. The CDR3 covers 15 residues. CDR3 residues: CASNLLDRRDSHLHF. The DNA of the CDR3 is TGTGCCAGCAACCTTTTGGACAGGAGGGATTCACACCTCCACTTT.

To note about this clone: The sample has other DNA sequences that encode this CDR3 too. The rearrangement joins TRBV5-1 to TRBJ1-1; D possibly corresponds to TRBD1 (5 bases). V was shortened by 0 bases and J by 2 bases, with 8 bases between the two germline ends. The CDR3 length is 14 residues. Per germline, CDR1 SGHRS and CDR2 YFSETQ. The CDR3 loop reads CASSLATGNTEAFF. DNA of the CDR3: TGCGCCAGCAGCTTGGCTACAGGTAACACTGAAGCTTTCTTT.

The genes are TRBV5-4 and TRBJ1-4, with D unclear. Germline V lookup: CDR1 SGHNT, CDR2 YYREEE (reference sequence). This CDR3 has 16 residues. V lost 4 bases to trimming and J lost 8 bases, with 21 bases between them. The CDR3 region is CASSPGGALRDEKLFF. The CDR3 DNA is TGTGCCAGCAGCCCTGGCGGAGCCCTCAGAGACGAAAAACTGTTTTTT.

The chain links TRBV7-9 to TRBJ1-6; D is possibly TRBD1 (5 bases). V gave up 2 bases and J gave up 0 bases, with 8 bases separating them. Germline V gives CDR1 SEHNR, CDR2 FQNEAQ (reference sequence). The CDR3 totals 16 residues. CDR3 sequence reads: CASSLRGSSYNSPLHF. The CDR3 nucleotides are TGTGCCAGCAGCTTACGGGGGAGCTCCTATAATTCACCCCTCCACTTT.

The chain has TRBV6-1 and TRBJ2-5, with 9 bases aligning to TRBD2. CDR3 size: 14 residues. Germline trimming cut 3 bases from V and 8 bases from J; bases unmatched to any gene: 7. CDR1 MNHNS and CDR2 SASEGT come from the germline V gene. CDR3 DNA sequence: TGTGCCAGCAGTGAGGTCCCAGCGGGGGGCACCCAGTACTTC. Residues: CASSEVPAGGTQYF.

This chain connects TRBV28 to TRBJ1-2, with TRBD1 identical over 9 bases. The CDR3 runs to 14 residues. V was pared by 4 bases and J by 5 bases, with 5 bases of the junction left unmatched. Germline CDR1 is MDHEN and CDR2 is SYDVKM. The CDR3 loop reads CASSSGQGRYGYTF. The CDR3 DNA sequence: TGTGCCAGCAGTTCGGGACAGGGCCGTTATGGCTACACCTTC.

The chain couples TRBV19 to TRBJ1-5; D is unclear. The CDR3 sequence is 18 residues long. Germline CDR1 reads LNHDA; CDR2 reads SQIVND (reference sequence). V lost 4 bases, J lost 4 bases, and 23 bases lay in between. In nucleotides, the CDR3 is TGTGCCAGTAGTACGGATCGGAGGGCAGTGGGTTTAAATCAGCCCCAGCATTTT. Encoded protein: CASSTDRRAVGLNQPQHF.

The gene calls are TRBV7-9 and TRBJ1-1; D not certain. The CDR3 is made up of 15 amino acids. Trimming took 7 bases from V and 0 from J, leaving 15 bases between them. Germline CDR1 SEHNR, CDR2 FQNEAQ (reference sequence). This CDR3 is CASNTALTMNTEAFF. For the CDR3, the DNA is TGTGCCAGCAATACAGCACTCACAATGAACACTGAAGCTTTCTTT. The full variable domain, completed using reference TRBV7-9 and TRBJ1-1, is DTGVSQNPRHKITKRGQNVTFRCDPISEHNRLYWYRQTLGQGPEFLTYFQNEAQLEKSRLLSDRFSAERPKGSFSTLEIQRTEQGDSAMYLCASNTALTMNTEAFFGQGTRLTVV.

CDR3 loop: CASSRDRAGIQYF. The CDR3 coding sequence is TGTGCCAGCAGCCGGGACAGGGCTGGCATTCAGTACTTC. The chain employs TRBV7-2 and TRBJ2-4, with TRBD1 matching over 9 bases. CDR1 and CDR2 (germline): SGHTA, FQGNSA. There are 13 residues in the CDR3. Trimming at V came to 5 bases and at J to 9 bases, leaving 5 bases not matched to a gene. The full variable domain, in which reference TRBV7-2 and TRBJ2-4 provide the parts outside the CDR3, is GAGVSQSPSNKVTEKGKDVELRCDPISGHTALYWYRQSLGQGLEFLIYFQGNSAPDKSGLPSDRFSAERTGGSVSTLTIQRTQQEDSAVYLCASSRDRAGIQYFGAGTRLSVL.

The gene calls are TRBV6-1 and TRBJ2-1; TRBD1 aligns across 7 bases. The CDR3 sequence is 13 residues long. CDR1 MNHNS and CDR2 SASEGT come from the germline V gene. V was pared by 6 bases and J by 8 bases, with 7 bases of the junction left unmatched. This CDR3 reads CASRVGGYYEQFF. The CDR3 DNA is TGTGCCAGCAGAGTAGGGGGCTATTATGAGCAGTTCTTC.

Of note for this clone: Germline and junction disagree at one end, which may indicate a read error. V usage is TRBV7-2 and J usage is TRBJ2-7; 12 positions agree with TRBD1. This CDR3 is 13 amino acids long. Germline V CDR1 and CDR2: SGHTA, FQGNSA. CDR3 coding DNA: TGTGCCAGCAGCTGGGGGACAGGGGGCCTAGTTGACTTC. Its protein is CASSWGTGGLVDF.

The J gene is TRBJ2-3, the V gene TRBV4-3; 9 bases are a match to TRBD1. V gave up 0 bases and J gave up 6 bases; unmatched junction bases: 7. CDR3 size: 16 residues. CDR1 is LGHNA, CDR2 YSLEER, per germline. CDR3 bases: TGCGCCAGCAGCCAAGAAGGGACAGGGACAACTGATACGCAGTATTTT. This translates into CASSQEGTGTTDTQYF.

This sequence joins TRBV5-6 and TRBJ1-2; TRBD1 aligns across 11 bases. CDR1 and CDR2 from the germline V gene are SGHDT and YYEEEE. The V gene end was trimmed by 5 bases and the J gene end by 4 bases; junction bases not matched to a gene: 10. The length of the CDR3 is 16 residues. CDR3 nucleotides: TGTGCCAGCAGTTTCCGTGGGACAGGGGGAATCTATGGCTACACCTTC. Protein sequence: CASSFRGTGGIYGYTF. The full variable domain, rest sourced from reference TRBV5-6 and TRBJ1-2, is DAGVTQSPTHLIKTRGQQVTLRCSPKSGHDTVSWYQQALGQGPQFIFQYYEEEERQRGNFPDRFSGHQFPNYSSELNVNALLLGDSALYLCASSFRGTGGIYGYTFGSGTRLTVV.

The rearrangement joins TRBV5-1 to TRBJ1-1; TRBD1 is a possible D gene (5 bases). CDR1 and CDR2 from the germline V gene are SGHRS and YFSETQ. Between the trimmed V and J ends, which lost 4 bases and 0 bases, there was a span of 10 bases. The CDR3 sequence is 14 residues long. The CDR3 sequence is CASSPGGVNTEAFF. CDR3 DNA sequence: TGCGCCAGCAGCCCGGGGGGGGTGAACACTGAAGCTTTCTTT.

The DNA of the CDR3 is TGTGCCACCAGCAGTGACAGGGGCACTGAAGCTTTCTTT. Translating it yields CATSSDRGTEAFF. The rearrangement joins TRBV15 to TRBJ1-1; 8 bases fit TRBD1. With V trimmed by 3 bases and J by 4 bases, 1 base remained unmatched. The V gene's germline CDR1 is LNHNV and CDR2 YYDKDF (reference sequence). This CDR3 has 13 residues.

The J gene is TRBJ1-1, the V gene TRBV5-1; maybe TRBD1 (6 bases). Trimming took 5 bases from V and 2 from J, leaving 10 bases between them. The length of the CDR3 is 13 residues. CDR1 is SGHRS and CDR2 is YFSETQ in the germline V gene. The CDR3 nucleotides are TGCGCCAGCAGGGGACACCCAAACACTGAAGCTTTCTTT. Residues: CASRGHPNTEAFF.

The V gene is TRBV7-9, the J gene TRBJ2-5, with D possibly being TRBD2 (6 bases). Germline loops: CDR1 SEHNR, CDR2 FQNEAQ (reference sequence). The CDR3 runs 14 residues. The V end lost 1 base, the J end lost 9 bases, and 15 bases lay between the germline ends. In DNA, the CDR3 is TGTGCCAGCAGCTTAGTGGGCGGGGTGCAGGCCCAGTACTTC. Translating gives CASSLVGGVQAQYF. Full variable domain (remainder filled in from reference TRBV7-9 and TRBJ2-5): DTGVSQNPRHKITKRGQNVTFRCDPISEHNRLYWYRQTLGQGPEFLTYFQNEAQLEKSRLLSDRFSAERPKGSFSTLEIQRTEQGDSAMYLCASSLVGGVQAQYFGPGTRLLVL.

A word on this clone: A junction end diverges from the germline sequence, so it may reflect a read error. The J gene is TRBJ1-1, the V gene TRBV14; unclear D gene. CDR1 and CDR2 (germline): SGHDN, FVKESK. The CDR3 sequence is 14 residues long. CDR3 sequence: CASSQDNRYTEAFF. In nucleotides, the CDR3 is TGTGCCAGTAGCCAAGATAACAGATACACTGAAGCTTTCTTT.

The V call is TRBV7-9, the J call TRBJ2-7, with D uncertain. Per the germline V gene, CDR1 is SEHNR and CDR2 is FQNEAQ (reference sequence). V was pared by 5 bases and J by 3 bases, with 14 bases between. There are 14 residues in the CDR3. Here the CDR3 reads CASSMAGYGYEQYF. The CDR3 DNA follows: TGTGCCAGCAGCATGGCAGGATACGGCTACGAGCAGTACTTC.

The CDR3 DNA reads as TGCGCCAGCAGCTTGGCAGCCCAAGGAGCGTACACCGGGGAGCTGTTTTTT. It is translated as CASSLAAQGAYTGELFF. The chain combines TRBV5-1 with TRBJ2-2; D is unresolved. This CDR3 has 17 amino acids. Germline V CDR1 and CDR2: SGHRS, YFSETQ. V lost 0 bases and J lost 3, with 15 bases in between.

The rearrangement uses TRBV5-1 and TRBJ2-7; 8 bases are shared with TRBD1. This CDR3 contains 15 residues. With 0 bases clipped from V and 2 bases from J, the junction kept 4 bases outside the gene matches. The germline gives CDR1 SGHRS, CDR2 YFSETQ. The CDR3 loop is CASSLVGTGAYEQYF. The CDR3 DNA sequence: TGCGCCAGCAGCTTGGTCGGGACAGGAGCCTACGAGCAGTACTTC. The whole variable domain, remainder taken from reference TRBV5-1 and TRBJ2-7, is KAGVTQTPRYLIKTRGQQVTLSCSPISGHRSVSWYQQTPGQGLQFLFEYFSETQRNKGNFPGRFSGRQFSNSRSEMNVSTLELGDSALYLCASSLVGTGAYEQYFGPGTRLTVT.

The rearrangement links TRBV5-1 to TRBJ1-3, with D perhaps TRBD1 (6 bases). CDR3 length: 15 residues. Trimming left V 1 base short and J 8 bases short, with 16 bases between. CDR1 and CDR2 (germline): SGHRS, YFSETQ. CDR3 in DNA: TGCGCCAGCAGCTTGCATCCGAGGGGGAGGGACACCATATATTTT. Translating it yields CASSLHPRGRDTIYF.